The clone carrying this T cell receptor beta chain was seen a handful of times. Its target is not known. The table came from immunoSEQ multiplex PCR; TCRdb's copy has only in-frame clones and leaves some out. The sample has some 21,000 clones, about 70% seen once. Before the COVID-19 pandemic, during about 2010-2018, CD4+ T cells were taken from unexposed donors. Isolation of CD4+ T cells took place after less than twelve days in culture. Fresh IL-2 medium replaced half the medium on days 3 and 7. The sample originates from a study of CD4 T cells in relation to SARS-CoV-2 and coronaviruses. The overall study: ViraFEST: roughly 10-day antigen culture of PBMCs, then TCR beta CDR3 sequencing. Study findings and constraints: Around two thirds of donors had memory CD4+ clonotypes crossrecognizing SARS-CoV-2 and common cold coronavirus spike. Monoreactive clones expanded significantly more to SARS-CoV-2 than crossreactive clones did.

This CDR3 is 15 amino acids long. Trimming at V came to 4 bases and at J to 5 bases, leaving 5 bases not matched to a gene. Germline CDR1 SGHRS, CDR2 YFSETQ. The sample comprised CD4+ T cells from PBMCs, cultured in vitro. This sequence originates from a human donor in good health. This chain links TRBV5-1 with TRBJ2-1, with 11 bases matching TRBD2. For the CDR3, the DNA is TGCGCCAGCAGCGGGCTAGCGGGAGGCCACAATGAGCAGTTCTTC. Translation gives CASSGLAGGHNEQFF.